This entry features one TCR beta chain sequence. CD45RO-negative, CCR7-positively selected cells formed the naive CD8 fraction, excluding terminally differentiated effector memory CD45RA+ cells. The sample comes from a study of shared clonotypes between healthy human individuals. The germline V gene encodes CDR1 GTSNPN and CDR2 SVGIG (reference sequence). The CDR3 contains 15 residues. V was shortened by 0 bases and J by 1 base, with 13 bases between the two germline ends. The protocol was immunoSEQ multiplex PCR, while the TCRdb copy is restricted to in-frame clones and leaves out a portion. The data hold about 2.1 million clones, with 85% to 95% observed a single time.

The sequencing input was naive CD8+ T cells from PBMCs. The sequence derives from a young man in good health. Some clones in this sample may be carry-over from other donors' samples. This chain uses TRBV30 with TRBJ2-7, with D unclear. CDR3 in DNA: TGTGCCTGGAGTGTTGAGACTGGAGCTTCCTACGAGCAGTACTTC. Amino acid sequence: CAWSVETGASYEQYF.